The 29 T cell receptor beta chains below all came from one sample that was sequenced in a study of cytomegalovirus exposure and HLA in healthy donors. PCR amplification relied on 60 Vbeta primers (plus 13 Jbeta primers). Sequencing used immunoSEQ multiplex PCR; TCRdb keeps in-frame clones, though not all of them. Of about 190,000 clones detected, 75% to 90% appear once; the ten largest clones hold roughly 0.8%. The source material was PBMCs. The receptors shown here come from a woman under 30 in good health and CMV-seronegative.

The J gene is TRBJ1-2, the V gene TRBV30; 8 nucleotides agree with TRBD1. Per germline, CDR1 GTSNPN and CDR2 SVGIG (reference sequence). The V and J ends lost 3 bases and 8 bases, in that order; junction bases with no gene match: 5. This CDR3 is 12 amino acids long. DNA of the CDR3: TGTGCCTGGAGCAGGGGGCGCGGGGGCTACACCTTC. As protein: CAWSRGRGGYTF.

The chain links TRBV18 to TRBJ2-7, with a weak D call TRBD2 (6 bases). This CDR3 is built from 13 residues. Trimming removed 3 bases at V and 6 bases at J, with 12 bases between. Germline V gene sequence: CDR1 KGHSH, CDR2 LQKENI. The CDR3 region is CASSPPRSGEQYF. DNA of the CDR3: TGTGCCAGCTCACCCCCCCGTAGCGGCGAGCAGTACTTC.

The rearrangement links TRBV6-4 to TRBJ2-3; perhaps TRBD1 as D (5 bases). This CDR3 has 13 residues. Germline V gene lookup returns CDR1 MRHNA and CDR2 SNTAGT. V shed 3 bases and J shed 2 bases, with 6 bases lying between them. CDR3 sequence reads: CASSEGPTDTQYF. The CDR3 coding sequence is TGTGCCAGCAGTGAGGGGCCCACAGATACGCAGTATTTT.

The chain links TRBV7-8 to TRBJ2-7; D uncertain. Between the trimmed V and J ends, which lost 5 bases and 2 bases, there was a span of 13 bases. The CDR3 loop spans 14 amino acids. Germline V gene data show CDR1 as SGHVS and CDR2 as FQNEAQ. The CDR3 reads CASSASESPYEQYF. DNA for the CDR3: TGTGCCAGCAGCGCGTCGGAGTCGCCCTACGAGCAGTACTTC.

The genes are TRBV7-9 and TRBJ1-4; D may be TRBD1 (6 bases). This CDR3 is 15 amino acids long. V gave up 5 bases and J gave up 4 bases, with 14 bases separating them. CDR1 and CDR2 from the germline V gene are SEHNR and FQNEAQ (reference sequence). CDR3 amino acids: CASSRTDRFNEKLFF. In DNA form, the CDR3 reads TGTGCCAGCAGCCGAACCGACAGGTTTAATGAAAAACTGTTTTTT.

V and J are TRBV7-8 and TRBJ2-7; TRBD2 matches 9 bases. J was trimmed by 5 bases and V by 1 base; bases with no gene match: 6. Germline-derived CDR1 and CDR2 are SGHVS and FQNEAQ. The CDR3 consists of 15 residues. The CDR3 coding sequence is TGTGCCAGCAGCTTAGATCAGGCTAGCGGGAACGAGCAGTACTTC. As protein: CASSLDQASGNEQYF.

The chain has TRBV7-8 and TRBJ1-6; D remains unclear. V lost 3 bases and J lost 7, with 10 bases in between. This CDR3 is 14 amino acids long. Germline-derived CDR1 and CDR2 are SGHVS and FQNEAQ. DNA for the CDR3: TGTGCCAGCAGCTTCCGGGAAGGCAATTCACCCCTCCACTTT. Its protein is CASSFREGNSPLHF.

The rearrangement links TRBV27 to TRBJ2-7; 7 nucleotides match TRBD2. The CDR3 covers 14 residues. V was pared by 6 bases and J by 2 bases, with 7 bases of the junction left unmatched. Germline V gene lookup returns CDR1 MNHEY and CDR2 SMNVEV (reference sequence). CDR3 DNA sequence: TGTGCCAGCAGCTCATTCCTAGCGGCCTACGAGCAGTACTTC. Translated, it gives CASSSFLAAYEQYF.

V usage is TRBV6-5 and J usage is TRBJ2-7; a possible D gene is TRBD1 (6 bases). The ends were cut back, 4 bases at V and 3 bases at J, with 16 bases in the middle. Germline values: CDR1 MNHEY, CDR2 SVGAGI. The CDR3 covers 15 residues. CDR3 amino acids: CASSSLQGPLYEQYF. In nucleotides, the CDR3 is TGTGCCAGCAGTTCACTACAGGGACCTCTCTACGAGCAGTACTTC.

The chain has TRBV18 and TRBJ2-6; a possible D gene is TRBD1 (6 bases). The CDR3 runs 16 residues. Trimming stripped 8 bases from V and 1 base from J, with 15 bases between. The germline gives CDR1 KGHSH, CDR2 LQKENI. CDR3 residues: CASPGTPGSGANVLTF. CDR3 sequence (DNA): TGTGCCAGCCCCGGGACACCCGGGTCTGGGGCCAACGTCCTGACTTTC.

J is TRBJ2-5 and V is TRBV5-1; 9 nucleotides align to TRBD2. The germline gives CDR1 SGHRS, CDR2 YFSETQ. Trimming removed 1 base from V and 5 bases from J; junction bases left unmatched: 6. There are 15 residues in the CDR3. The CDR3 DNA follows: TGCGCCAGCAGCTTGTGGTGGACTAGCGACGAGACCCAGTACTTC. Protein: CASSLWWTSDETQYF.

The rearrangement uses TRBV5-1 and TRBJ1-6, with TRBD1 as a possible D gene (5 bases). Germline assignment: CDR1 SGHRS and CDR2 YFSETQ. V dropped 4 bases and J dropped 0 bases, with 20 bases sitting between them. The CDR3 is 19 amino acids. CDR3 sequence: CASSTTHRSRVSYNSPLHF. CDR3 bases: TGCGCCAGCAGCACAACTCACAGGAGCAGAGTCTCCTATAATTCACCCCTCCACTTT.

The chain combines TRBV6-1 with TRBJ2-4; 9 bases agree with TRBD2. The ends lost 0 bases at V and 7 bases at J; junction bases unmatched: 4. Germline V CDR1 and CDR2: MNHNS, SASEGT. The CDR3 has 15 residues. The CDR3 loop is CASSEAGGGGNIQYF. CDR3 in DNA: TGTGCCAGCAGTGAAGCGGGCGGGGGGGGGAACATTCAGTACTTC.

J is TRBJ2-5 and V is TRBV29-1; the D is unclear. Deletions cut 5 bases from V and 4 bases from J, with 14 bases between. Germline loops: CDR1 SQVTM, CDR2 ANQGSEA. CDR3 length equals 13 residues. As DNA, the CDR3 is TGCAGCGTTTCTCGTGAGCGTTCAGAGACCCAGTACTTC. Its protein product is CSVSRERSETQYF.

The chain uses TRBV23-1 and TRBJ2-1, with D hard to call. TRBV23-1 is an ORF; its function is uncertain. V lost 3 bases and J lost 7, with 13 bases in between. This CDR3 is built from 14 residues. CDR3 sequence (DNA): TGCGCCAGCAGTCAGAGCCCCTGTCCGAATGAGCAGTTCTTC. Translating gives CASSQSPCPNEQFF.

The chain recombines TRBV19 with TRBJ2-7; 7 bases are shared with TRBD2. CDR3 size: 13 residues. After removal of 5 bases from V and 4 bases from J, the junction contained 5 bases not matched to a gene. Germline CDR1 reads LNHDA; CDR2 reads SQIVND (reference sequence). CDR3 region: CASSGREQYEQYF. CDR3 DNA: TGTGCCAGTAGTGGGAGGGAACAATACGAGCAGTACTTC.

This chain connects TRBV7-9 to TRBJ1-1, with D possibly TRBD1 on 5 matching bases. The CDR3 is 14 amino acids. V shed 5 bases and J shed 7 bases, with 17 bases lying between them. Germline-derived CDR1 and CDR2 are SEHNR and FQNEAQ (reference sequence). The CDR3 DNA sequence: TGTGCCAGCAGCATCCTAGGGGCGCGGGGTGAAGCTTTCTTT. This gives the protein CASSILGARGEAFF. The variable domain in full, completed from reference TRBV7-9 and TRBJ1-1, reads DTGVSQNPRHKITKRGQNVTFRCDPISEHNRLYWYRQTLGQGPEFLTYFQNEAQLEKSRLLSDRFSAERPKGSFSTLEIQRTEQGDSAMYLCASSILGARGEAFFGQGTRLTVV.

The rearrangement uses TRBV10-2 and TRBJ2-7, with a tentative D call TRBD1 (6 bases). This CDR3 contains 16 residues. CDR1 is WSHSY, CDR2 SAAADI, per germline. V shed 6 bases and J shed 1 base, with 19 bases lying between them. The chain's CDR3 is CASRSRGTLVSYEQYF. The DNA of the CDR3 is TGCGCCAGCAGGAGCCGAGGGACACTAGTTTCCTACGAGCAGTACTTC.

The gene calls are TRBV7-9 and TRBJ2-7, with 9 bases identical to TRBD2. The CDR3 runs to 15 residues. The germline CDR1 and CDR2 sequences are SEHNR and FQNEAQ (reference sequence). V shed 8 bases, J shed 0 bases, and the junction held 8 bases outside the gene matches. The CDR3 is CASFPLAGNSYEQYF. The CDR3 coding sequence is TGTGCCAGCTTTCCCCTAGCGGGGAACTCCTACGAGCAGTACTTC.

The V and J genes are TRBV18 and TRBJ1-5, with 9 bases matching TRBD1. This CDR3 spans 16 amino acids. The V gene end was trimmed by 4 bases and the J gene end by 6 bases; junction bases not matched to a gene: 10. The germline CDR1 and CDR2 sequences are KGHSH and LQKENI. Here the CDR3 DNA reads TGTGCCAGCTCACGGGGACAGGGAGGGCAAAGTCAGCCCCAGCATTTT. It specifies CASSRGQGGQSQPQHF.

This chain links TRBV19 with TRBJ2-2; 7 bases fit TRBD1. After removal of 0 bases from V and 3 bases from J, the junction contained 4 bases not matched to a gene. Germline V lookup: CDR1 LNHDA, CDR2 SQIVND (reference sequence). The CDR3 sequence is 16 residues long. The CDR3 is CASSIEGTEDTGELFF. In nucleotides, the CDR3 is TGTGCCAGTAGTATAGAGGGGACAGAAGACACCGGGGAGCTGTTTTTT.

The chain is built from TRBV20-1 and TRBJ1-1; D perhaps matches TRBD1 (6 bases). There are 11 residues in the CDR3. V lost 3 bases to trimming and J lost 11 bases, with 13 bases between them. Germline loops: CDR1 DFQATT, CDR2 SNEGSKA (reference sequence). The CDR3 DNA reads TGCAGTGCTAGCCGGGACACGACGGCTTTCTTT. This gives the protein CSASRDTTAFF.

This sequence joins TRBV27 and TRBJ1-4; 9 positions match TRBD1. Per the germline V gene, CDR1 is MNHEY and CDR2 is SMNVEV (reference sequence). The CDR3 runs to 15 residues. The V and J ends lost 5 bases and 6 bases, in that order; junction bases with no gene match: 7. CDR3 protein: CASSPSTGGYEKLFF. The CDR3 DNA follows: TGTGCCAGCAGTCCATCGACAGGGGGTTATGAAAAACTGTTTTTT.

The chain employs TRBV9 and TRBJ1-3; 8 bases agree with TRBD1. The CDR3 totals 15 residues. Looked up from germline, CDR1 is SGDLS and CDR2 is YYNGEE. V trimming: 1 base; J trimming: 3 bases; junction bases outside the gene matches: 3. The CDR3 region is CASSVSGGHGNTIYF. DNA for the CDR3: TGTGCCAGCAGCGTATCAGGGGGCCATGGAAACACCATATATTTT.

V is TRBV9 and J is TRBJ2-1; 9 bases agree with TRBD1. The V gene's germline CDR1 is SGDLS and CDR2 YYNGEE. Unmatched junction bases numbered 7, after V lost 2 bases and J lost 4 bases. CDR3 length equals 16 residues. The CDR3 DNA is TGTGCCAGCAGCGTGTTTGGGGACAGGGAATACAATGAGCAGTTCTTC. It yields the protein CASSVFGDREYNEQFF.

This rearrangement joins TRBV7-9 to TRBJ2-2; D possibly corresponds to TRBD1 (6 bases). The CDR3 has 14 amino acids. Germline V gene sequence: CDR1 SEHNR, CDR2 FQNEAQ (reference sequence). V dropped 7 bases and J dropped 2 bases, with 11 bases sitting between them. The CDR3: CASMQGTNTGELFF. CDR3 nucleotide sequence: TGTGCCAGCATGCAGGGGACCAACACCGGGGAGCTGTTTTTT.

The chain employs TRBV7-9 and TRBJ2-6; D might be TRBD1 (6 bases). Germline CDR1 reads SEHNR; CDR2 reads FQNEAQ (reference sequence). This CDR3 spans 15 amino acids. The V gene lost 5 bases and the J gene lost 15 bases, with 23 bases spanning the gap. CDR3 sequence reads: CASSRPSGQPRGLTF. In DNA form, the CDR3 reads TGTGCCAGCAGCCGCCCCTCCGGACAGCCCCGGGGCCTGACTTTC.

This clone was detected only once. The sample has other DNA sequences that encode this CDR3 too. This chain connects TRBV7-9 to TRBJ1-1; no definite D call. Germline lookup yields CDR1 SEHNR and CDR2 FQNEAQ (reference sequence). The V end was cut by 1 base, the J end by 5 bases, with 5 bases between. This CDR3 is 12 amino acids long. CDR3 bases: TGTGCCAGCAGCTTAGGACTTACTGAAGCTTTCTTT. It specifies CASSLGLTEAFF.

V gene TRBV27 combines with J gene TRBJ1-5; D is ambiguous. Between the trimmed V and J ends, which lost 9 bases and 0 bases, there was a span of 9 bases. Germline V gene lookup returns CDR1 MNHEY and CDR2 SMNVEV (reference sequence). This CDR3 has 13 residues. The CDR3 coding sequence is TGTGCCAGTCAAAGAGATAGCAATCAGCCCCAGCATTTT. As protein: CASQRDSNQPQHF.